This T cell receptor beta chain came from a study of siplizumab effects on memory and regulatory T cells. Whole-study results and caveats: An assignable naive or memory phenotype was lacking in roughly 75-95% of proliferating CD4+ or CD8+ clones. Naive T cells appeared more diverse than memory cells and seemed to be major alloresponse contributors. Siplizumab brought about a significant reduction in alloreactive sequences traceable to unstimulated CD4+ memory cells.

With regard to this clone: The antigen is unknown.

From germline, CDR1 is SNHLY and CDR2 FYNNEI. V shed 3 bases and J shed 7 bases, with 18 bases lying between them. The CDR3 covers 15 residues. Data came from immunoSEQ multiplex PCR; TCRdb stores just in-frame clones and leaves some out. The sample carries about 110,000 clones, about 92% recorded once. Sequenced sample: Tregs sorted from blood. The TCR was taken from a human donor in good health. The chain uses TRBV2 and TRBJ2-5; the D gene is possibly TRBD2 (7 bases). CDR3 nucleotides: TGTGCCAGCAGTGAGGGGGGGGCGTTCGGCGGGACCCAGTACTTC. Translated: CASSEGGAFGGTQYF. Full variable domain (rest looked up from reference TRBV2 and TRBJ2-5): EPEVTQTPSHQVTQMGQEVILRCVPISNHLYFYWYRQILGQKVEFLVSFYNNEISEKSEIFDDQFSVERPDGSNFTLKIRSTKLEDSAMYFCASSEGGAFGGTQYFGPGTRLLVL.